This T cell receptor (beta chain) appears in the sequencing data of a study of cytomegalovirus exposure and HLA in healthy donors. CDR1 is MNHNS, CDR2 SASEGT, per germline. This CDR3 is built from 15 residues. Losses at the gene ends were 8 bases for V and 1 base for J; bases not matched to a gene: 9. The study ran its PCR with 60 Vbeta and 13 Jbeta primers. Some clones are missing from TCRdb's copy, which holds only in-frame ones; the method was immunoSEQ multiplex PCR. The profile shows some 120,000 clones, roughly 80% of them singletons. The chain combines TRBV6-1 with TRBJ2-7, with 9 bases aligning to TRBD2. The sample consisted of PBMCs. The TCR comes from a man younger than 30 in good health and CMV-seropositive. The CDR3 region is CASFSGTSRSYEQYF. The CDR3 nucleotides are TGTGCCAGCTTCTCCGGGACTAGCAGATCCTACGAGCAGTACTTC.